The 21 T cell receptor beta chains reported below all come from one sample, sequenced in a study of blood T cells in healthy people across ages. The second PCR ran roughly 6 to 11 cycles with a sample-barcoded 5' primer and J-beta primers. TCRdb re-called the 5' RACE reads through MiXCR, storing one row per CDR3 protein. This repertoire shows around 990,000 distinct CDR3 sequences, more than 30% found once; its top ten account for about an eighth. The sequenced sample was blood. Source of these receptors: a man between 18 and 29 years old in good health.

This chain links TRBV15 with TRBJ1-1; no clear D. Trimming cost V 8 bases and J 0 bases, with 10 bases left between them. This CDR3 spans 13 amino acids. CDR1 and CDR2 (germline): LNHNV, YYDKDF (reference sequence). This CDR3 reads CATSTTLNTEAFF. The CDR3 region has the DNA TGTGCCACCTCCACAACACTGAACACTGAAGCTTTCTTT.

The chain employs TRBV20-1 and TRBJ2-7, with 9 nucleotides matching TRBD2. The CDR3 contains 16 residues. Per the germline V gene, CDR1 is DFQATT and CDR2 is SNEGSKA (reference sequence). V was clipped by 6 bases and J by 7 bases; unmatched bases: 19. The CDR3 sequence: CSAPTGGLATYNEQYF. CDR3 nucleotides: TGCAGTGCCCCAACCGGAGGACTAGCGACCTACAATGAGCAGTACTTC.

This clonotype was detected a few times. At one end, the junction sequence differs from germline, possibly due to a read error. This sequence joins TRBV20-1 and TRBJ1-1; D might be TRBD1 (5 bases). Germline V gives CDR1 DFQATT, CDR2 SNEGSKA (reference sequence). CDR3 size: 14 residues. The CDR3 bases are TGCAGCGCTAGTCGGGGGGGACCTTCCACTGAAGCTTTCTTT. Translation: CSASRGGPSTEAFF.

The J gene is TRBJ1-5, the V gene TRBV2; D is ambiguous. The V end was cut by 6 bases, the J end by 5 bases, with 14 bases between. The CDR3 loop spans 14 amino acids. CDR1 is SNHLY and CDR2 is FYNNEI in the germline V gene. The CDR3 coding sequence is TGTGCCAGCAGCATGAAAATTGATTATCAGCCCCAGCATTTT. Encoded protein: CASSMKIDYQPQHF.

V gene TRBV7-3 combines with J gene TRBJ2-5; 8 bases match TRBD1. The CDR3 consists of 14 residues. J was trimmed by 4 bases and V by 5 bases; bases with no gene match: 6. Germline lookup yields CDR1 SGHTA and CDR2 FQGTGA. The CDR3 nucleotides read TGTGCCAGCAGCCCTGGGGACAGGAGAGAGACCCAGTACTTC. Translated: CASSPGDRRETQYF.

This chain joins TRBV14 and TRBJ2-7; no clear D gene. The DNA matches TRBJ2-5 better at its end, which makes the J call doubtful. Germline CDR1 is SGHDN and CDR2 is FVKESK. The length of the CDR3 is 12 residues. The chain's CDR3 is CASSQDWQTQYF. The CDR3 bases are TGTGCCAGCAGCCAAGATTGGCAGACCCAGTACTTC.

V gene TRBV6-5 combines with J gene TRBJ1-2; D is ambiguous. The V gene's germline CDR1 is MNHEY and CDR2 SVGAGI. Trimming removed 0 bases at V and 1 base at J, with 6 bases between. The length of the CDR3 is 14 residues. This CDR3 is CASSYSGINYGYTF. The CDR3 DNA is TGTGCCAGCAGTTACTCGGGCATTAACTATGGCTACACCTTC.

The chain couples TRBV28 to TRBJ1-2; 9 bases fit TRBD1. CDR3 length: 18 amino acids. The V segment lost 5 bases and the J segment 6 bases; nucleotides outside the gene matches: 19. In germline, CDR1 is MDHEN, CDR2 SYDVKM. Written as DNA, the CDR3 is TGTGCCAGCAGTCCACACACCCGGGGACAGGGAGAGGACCATGGCTACACCTTC. Translated: CASSPHTRGQGEDHGYTF.

The rearrangement uses TRBV7-2 and TRBJ2-3; 7 bases are shared with TRBD2. Germline V gene data show CDR1 as SGHTA and CDR2 as FQGNSA. The CDR3 is made up of 16 amino acids. The V gene end was trimmed by 2 bases and the J gene end by 2 bases; junction bases not matched to a gene: 7. The CDR3 spells CASSLRAGVVTDTQYF. CDR3 DNA: TGTGCCAGCAGCTTAAGGGCGGGGGTGGTCACAGATACGCAGTATTTT.

The CDR3 sequence is CAISEDRETGEAFF. The CDR3 DNA follows: TGTGCCATCAGTGAGGACAGGGAGACCGGTGAAGCTTTCTTT. This chain links TRBV10-3 with TRBJ1-1; 7 nucleotides align to TRBD1. The CDR3 is 14 residues long. Germline CDR1 and CDR2: ENHRY and SYGVKD. Losses at the gene ends were 2 bases for V and 7 bases for J; bases not matched to a gene: 7.

This chain uses TRBV6-6 with TRBJ1-4, with D perhaps TRBD1 (6 bases). The germline V and J ends were trimmed by 2 bases and 8 bases, with 18 bases remaining between them. Germline V CDR1 and CDR2: MNHNY, SVGAGI (reference sequence). This CDR3 has 16 amino acids. The CDR3 sequence is CASSYGKGGPEEKLFF. As DNA, the CDR3 is TGTGCCAGCAGTTACGGTAAAGGGGGACCCGAGGAAAAACTGTTTTTT.

This clonotype was counted a few times. This chain connects TRBV20-1 to TRBJ1-5; D ambiguous. Germline assignment: CDR1 DFQATT and CDR2 SNEGSKA (reference sequence). CDR3 length equals 14 residues. V was cut by 0 bases and J by 4 bases, with 10 bases left in between. The DNA of the CDR3 is TGCAGTGCTAGAGATGTCGGAGGGAATCAGCCCCAGCATTTT. It yields the protein CSARDVGGNQPQHF.

Comments on this clonotype: Germline and junction disagree at one end, which may indicate a read error. J is TRBJ2-5 and V is TRBV3-1; TRBD1 might be the D (6 bases). The germline gives CDR1 LGHDT, CDR2 YNNKEL (reference sequence). This CDR3 contains 19 residues. The CDR3 DNA follows: TGTGCCAGCGGCCAAGATAACTCGGACAGTATTGGGCTCCAAGAGACCCAGTACTTC. Its protein is CASGQDNSDSIGLQETQYF.

The chain carries TRBV5-1 and TRBJ1-4, with 7 nucleotides matching TRBD1. Germline loops: CDR1 SGHRS, CDR2 YFSETQ. The CDR3 consists of 14 residues. V lost 3 bases to trimming and J lost 8 bases; unmatched junction nucleotides: 7. The CDR3 sequence is CASSSRGGDEKLFF. The CDR3 DNA reads as TGCGCCAGCAGCTCAAGAGGGGGCGACGAAAAACTGTTTTTT.

For this clonotype: This clone may be a read error of a much larger clone one base away. The rearrangement joins TRBV29-1 to TRBJ2-1, with 7 positions matching TRBD2. The germline gives CDR1 SQVTM, CDR2 ANQGSEA. The CDR3 has 16 amino acids. The CDR3 protein is CSVEDPGRSSDNEQFF. DNA of the CDR3: TGCAGCGTTGAAGACCCCGGGAGGAGCTCCGACAATGAGCAGTTCTTC.

This clonotype has just a few counts. The J gene is TRBJ2-5, the V gene TRBV28; 10 positions agree with TRBD2. Germline V gene lookup returns CDR1 MDHEN and CDR2 SYDVKM. V was pared by 6 bases and J by 3 bases, with 4 bases of the junction left unmatched. The length of the CDR3 is 14 residues. CDR3 bases: TGTGCCAGCAGAATAAGCGGGGGGGAAGAGACCCAGTACTTC. Translation: CASRISGGEETQYF.

The chain is built from TRBV5-1 and TRBJ2-4; D gene ambiguous. The CDR3 contains 12 residues. V was cut by 3 bases and J by 13 bases, with 14 bases left in between. Looked up from germline, CDR1 is SGHRS and CDR2 is YFSETQ. The CDR3 nucleotides are TGCGCCAGCAGCTCGACGAGGCCAGAGCAGTACTTC. Encoded protein: CASSSTRPEQYF.

This chain connects TRBV30 to TRBJ2-1; weak D call: TRBD2 (5 bases). Trimming took off 3 bases at V and 9 bases at J, with 12 bases between the two ends. Germline CDR1 reads GTSNPN; CDR2 reads SVGIG (reference sequence). There are 12 residues in the CDR3. The CDR3 DNA is TGTGCCTGGAGACATCCACGGGGTGAGCAGTTCTTC. This gives the protein CAWRHPRGEQFF.

This clonotype was recorded a few times. The rearrangement joins TRBV20-1 to TRBJ1-1; the match to TRBD1 covers 11 bases. The J segment lost 3 bases and the V segment lost 8 bases, leaving 5 bases of the junction unmatched. Germline loops: CDR1 DFQATT, CDR2 SNEGSKA (reference sequence). This CDR3 contains 13 residues. CDR3 residues: CSLGQGGHTEAFF. DNA for the CDR3: TGCAGTCTGGGACAGGGGGGGCACACTGAAGCTTTCTTT.

The rearrangement uses TRBV7-3 and TRBJ2-7; 7 bases line up with TRBD2. Germline V gene data show CDR1 as SGHTA and CDR2 as FQGTGA. There are 16 residues in the CDR3. V lost 4 bases and J lost 7; bases outside the gene matches: 16. The CDR3 coding sequence is TGTGCCAGCAGCTCCCAGACTAGCTCTCCATACAATGAGCAGTACTTC. It translates to CASSSQTSSPYNEQYF.

In its sample, this clonotype was seen a few times. The chain combines TRBV12-3 or TRBV12-4 with TRBJ1-1; D ambiguous. The CDR3 sequence is 14 residues long. The V and J ends lost 6 bases and 1 base respectively, with 12 bases between them. The DNA for the CDR3 is TGTGCCAGCAGCACTTCCCCCTGGAACACTGAAGCTTTCTTT. It codes for CASSTSPWNTEAFF.